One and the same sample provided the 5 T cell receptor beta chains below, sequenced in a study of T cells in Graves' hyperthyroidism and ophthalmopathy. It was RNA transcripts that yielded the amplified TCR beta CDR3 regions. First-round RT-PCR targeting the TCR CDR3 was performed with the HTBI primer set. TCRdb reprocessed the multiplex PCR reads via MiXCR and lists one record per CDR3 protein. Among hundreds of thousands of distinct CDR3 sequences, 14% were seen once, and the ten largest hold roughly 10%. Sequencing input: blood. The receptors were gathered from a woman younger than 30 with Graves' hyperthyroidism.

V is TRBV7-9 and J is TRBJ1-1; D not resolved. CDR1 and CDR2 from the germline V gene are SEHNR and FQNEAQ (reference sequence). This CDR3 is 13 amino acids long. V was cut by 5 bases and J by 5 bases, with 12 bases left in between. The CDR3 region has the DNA TGTGCCAGCAGCCCCAATAGTTATACTGAAGCTTTCTTT. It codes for CASSPNSYTEAFF.

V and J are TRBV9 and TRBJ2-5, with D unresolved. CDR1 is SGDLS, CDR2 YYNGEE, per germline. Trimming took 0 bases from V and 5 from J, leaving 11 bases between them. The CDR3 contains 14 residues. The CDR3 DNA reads TGTGCCAGCAGCGTAGTTGGTGATTTCGAGACCCAGTACTTC. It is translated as CASSVVGDFETQYF.

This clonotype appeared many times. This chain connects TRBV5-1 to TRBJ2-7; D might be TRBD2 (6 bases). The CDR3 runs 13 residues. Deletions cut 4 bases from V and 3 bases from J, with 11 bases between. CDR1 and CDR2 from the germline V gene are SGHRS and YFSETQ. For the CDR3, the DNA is TGCGCCAGCAGCCCCGGGGGTGGCTACGAGCAGTACTTC. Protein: CASSPGGGYEQYF.

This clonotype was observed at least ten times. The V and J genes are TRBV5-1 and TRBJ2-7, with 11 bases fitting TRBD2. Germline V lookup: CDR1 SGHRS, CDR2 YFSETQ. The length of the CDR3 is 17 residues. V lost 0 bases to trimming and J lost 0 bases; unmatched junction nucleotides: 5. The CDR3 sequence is CASSLASTSGTSYEQYF. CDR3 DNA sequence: TGCGCCAGCAGCTTGGCCTCGACTAGCGGGACCTCCTACGAGCAGTACTTC.

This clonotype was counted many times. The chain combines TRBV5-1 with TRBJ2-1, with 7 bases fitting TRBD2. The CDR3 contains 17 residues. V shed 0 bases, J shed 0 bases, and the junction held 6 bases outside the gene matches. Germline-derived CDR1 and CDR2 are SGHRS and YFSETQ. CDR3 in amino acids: CASSLVGSGYSYNEQFF. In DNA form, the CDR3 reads TGCGCCAGCAGCTTGGTAGGTAGCGGGTACTCCTACAATGAGCAGTTCTTC.